These T cell receptor beta chains were read from a single sample in a study of cytomegalovirus exposure and HLA in healthy donors. Sequencing used immunoSEQ multiplex PCR; TCRdb keeps in-frame clones, though not all of them. In the table there are fewer than 95,000 clones, around 80% of which are singletons. Input material: PBMCs. These receptors were collected from a man aged 18 to 29 in good health and CMV-seronegative. Each CDR3 is given with its conserved first and last residue.

CDR3 protein	J gene	V gene
CASSYFRTSPNEQFF	TRBJ2-1	TRBV6-5
CASSKGAPTSTDTQYF	TRBJ2-3	TRBV21-1
CASTTLAGPTDTQYF	TRBJ2-3	TRBV7-2
CASSSRTGNTGELFF	TRBJ2-2	TRBV9
CASSARTGTSGNTIYF	TRBJ1-3	TRBV7-2
CASSLDRNTGELFF	TRBJ2-2	TRBV7-8
CSATTPWDSFASGYTF	TRBJ1-2	TRBV29-1
CASSPGEDEQFF	TRBJ2-1	TRBV28
CASSVGQADNQPQHF	TRBJ1-5	TRBV2
CASSRGQGTNQPQHF	TRBJ1-5	TRBV5-6
CASSLSSGTGRPRYGYTF	TRBJ1-2	TRBV11-2
CASSWGVGEDSYNEQFF	TRBJ2-1	TRBV5-8
CASSPGAPRASPYGYTF	TRBJ1-2	TRBV21-1
CASRPTGFQETQYF	TRBJ2-5	TRBV6-5